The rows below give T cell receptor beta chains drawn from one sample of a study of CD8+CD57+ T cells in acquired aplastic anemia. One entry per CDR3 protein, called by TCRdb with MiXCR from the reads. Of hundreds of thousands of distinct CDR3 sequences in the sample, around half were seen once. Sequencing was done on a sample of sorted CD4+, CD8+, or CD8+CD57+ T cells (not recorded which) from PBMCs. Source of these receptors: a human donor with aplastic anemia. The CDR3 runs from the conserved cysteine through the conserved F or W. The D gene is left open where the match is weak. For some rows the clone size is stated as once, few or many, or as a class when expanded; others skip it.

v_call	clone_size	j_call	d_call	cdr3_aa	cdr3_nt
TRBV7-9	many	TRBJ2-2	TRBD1	CASSQKRGQENTGELFF	TGTGCCAGCAGCCAGAAGAGGGGACAGGAGAACACCGGGGAGCTGTTTTTT
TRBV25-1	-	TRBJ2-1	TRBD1	CASSAGTEDNEQFF	TGTGCCAGCAGTGCCGGGACAGAAGACAATGAGCAGTTCTTC
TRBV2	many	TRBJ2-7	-	CASSRDEVEQYF	TGTGCCAGCAGTCGGGATGAAGTCGAGCAGTACTTC
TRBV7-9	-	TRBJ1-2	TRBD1	CASSPHRGPNYGYTF	TGTGCCAGCAGCCCCCACAGGGGACCAAACTATGGCTACACCTTC
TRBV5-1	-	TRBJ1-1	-	CASSLQGPVFF	TGCGCCAGCAGCTTGCAAGGGCCGGTTTTCTTT
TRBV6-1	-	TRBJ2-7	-	CASIAGWYEQYF	TGTGCCAGCATTGCAGGCTGGTACGAGCAGTACTTC
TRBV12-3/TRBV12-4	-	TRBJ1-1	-	CASSRPGFF	TGTGCCAGCAGTCGTCCGGGTTTCTTT
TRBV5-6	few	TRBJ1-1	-	CASSRTTTVNTEAFF	TGTGCCAGCAGCCGCACGACAACCGTGAACACTGAAGCTTTCTTT
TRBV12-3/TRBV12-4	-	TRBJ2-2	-	CVSSPNTGELLF	TGTGTCAGCAGTCCGAACACCGGGGAGCTGCTTTTT
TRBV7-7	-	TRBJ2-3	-	CASSLGPSPDTQYF	TGTGCTAGCAGCTTAGGACCGAGCCCAGATACGCAGTATTTT
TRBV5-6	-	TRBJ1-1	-	CASRKEYRMNTEAFF	TGTGCCAGCCGAAAGGAATACAGGATGAACACTGAAGCTTTCTTT